This T cell receptor (beta chain) stems from a study of cytomegalovirus exposure and HLA in healthy donors. Study-wide findings and caveats: Most TCR sequences were rare, but some public TCRs occurred in many donors. According to the study, 160 or so TCR beta chains were cytomegalovirus-associated.

V shed 6 bases and J 3 bases; nucleotides not matched to a gene: 11. Germline CDR1 reads SGHVS; CDR2 reads FNYEAQ. The CDR3 covers 16 residues. Here immunoSEQ multiplex PCR was the method, and the copy in TCRdb shows in-frame clones only, minus some. This table holds about 150,000 clones, 80% to 90% found once. As for this clone: What it binds is unknown.

Sequences were obtained from PBMCs. The J gene is TRBJ2-1, the V gene TRBV7-6; TRBD2 agrees at 7 bases. The clonotype comes from a man aged 18 to 29 in good health and CMV-seropositive. CDR3 region: CASRRTGGSNYNEQFF. CDR3 sequence (DNA): TGTGCCAGCAGAAGGACTGGCGGGAGTAACTACAATGAGCAGTTCTTC.